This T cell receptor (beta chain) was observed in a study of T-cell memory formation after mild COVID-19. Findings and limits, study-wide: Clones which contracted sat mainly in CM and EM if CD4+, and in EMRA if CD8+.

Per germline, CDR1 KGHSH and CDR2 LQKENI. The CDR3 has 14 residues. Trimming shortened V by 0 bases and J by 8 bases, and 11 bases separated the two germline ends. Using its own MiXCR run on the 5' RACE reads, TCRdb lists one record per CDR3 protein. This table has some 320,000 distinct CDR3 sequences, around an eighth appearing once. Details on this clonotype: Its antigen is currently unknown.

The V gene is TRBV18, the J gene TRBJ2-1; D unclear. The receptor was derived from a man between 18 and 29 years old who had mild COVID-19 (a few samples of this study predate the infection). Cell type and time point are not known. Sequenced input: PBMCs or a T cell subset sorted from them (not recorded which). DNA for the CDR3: TGTGCCAGCTCACCACCGGTGGGTGGCCATGAGCAGTTCTTC. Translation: CASSPPVGGHEQFF.